These 8 T cell receptor beta chains were sequenced from one sample in a study of cytomegalovirus exposure and HLA in healthy donors. The repertoire was sequenced with immunoSEQ multiplex PCR; TCRdb's copy has only in-frame clones and lacks some. The sample consists of roughly 50,000 clones, around 90% of them appearing once. The specimen sequenced was PBMCs. These receptors came from a man aged 18 to 30 in good health and CMV-seronegative.

The chain is built from TRBV9 and TRBJ2-1; 13 bases are a match to TRBD2. The CDR3 has 15 amino acids. The germline V gene encodes CDR1 SGDLS and CDR2 YYNGEE. V gave up 0 bases and J gave up 9 bases; unmatched junction bases: 3. The CDR3: CASSVDGLAGAEQFF. Here the CDR3 DNA reads TGTGCCAGCAGCGTAGATGGACTAGCGGGAGCTGAGCAGTTCTTC.

The chain couples TRBV19 to TRBJ1-4, with TRBD1 matching 12 bases. Germline V gene data show CDR1 as LNHDA and CDR2 as SQIVND (reference sequence). V lost 5 bases to trimming and J lost 10 bases; unmatched junction nucleotides: 8. This CDR3 region has 15 residues. The CDR3 sequence is CASSSTGTGGGKLFF. The CDR3 region has the DNA TGTGCCAGTAGTTCGACCGGGACAGGGGGCGGAAAACTGTTTTTT.

The chain uses TRBV28 and TRBJ1-1; maybe TRBD1 (6 bases). V lost 5 bases and J 3 bases, leaving 16 bases between the germline ends. The CDR3 covers 15 residues. CDR1 and CDR2 from the germline V gene are MDHEN and SYDVKM. The CDR3 here is CASSPPQGSHTEAFF. The CDR3 DNA reads TGTGCCAGCAGTCCTCCACAGGGATCACACACTGAAGCTTTCTTT.

This clone occurred once. The CDR3 loop is CASSPRDRGYETQYF. The CDR3 bases are TGTGCCAGTAGTCCTCGCGACAGGGGGTATGAGACCCAGTACTTC. V gene TRBV19 combines with J gene TRBJ2-5, with 9 bases that match TRBD1. After removal of 5 bases from V and 5 bases from J, the junction contained 9 bases not matched to a gene. The CDR3 length is 15 residues. In germline, CDR1 is LNHDA, CDR2 SQIVND (reference sequence).

V usage is TRBV2 and J usage is TRBJ2-3, with a weak D call TRBD1 (6 bases). CDR3 length: 13 residues. Looked up from germline, CDR1 is SNHLY and CDR2 is FYNNEI. Between the trimmed V and J ends, which lost 8 bases and 4 bases, there was a span of 13 bases. The CDR3 sequence: CASRLEGADTQYF. CDR3 nucleotides: TGTGCCAGCCGCCTCGAGGGGGCAGATACGCAGTATTTT.

V usage is TRBV27 and J usage is TRBJ2-1, with 7 bases identical to TRBD2. J was trimmed by 16 bases and V by 5 bases; bases with no gene match: 14. Germline loops: CDR1 MNHEY, CDR2 SMNVEV (reference sequence). CDR3 length: 13 residues. CDR3 sequence reads: CASSPIDEGLFFF. The CDR3, as DNA: TGTGCCAGCAGTCCCATCGACGAGGGACTATTCTTCTTC.

This clone is a singleton in its sample. The chain joins TRBV11-1 to TRBJ2-4; 9 nucleotides align to TRBD2. The CDR3 runs 18 residues. The junction had 16 bases not matched to a gene; V was cut back by 4 bases and J by 6 bases. From germline, CDR1 is SGHAT and CDR2 FQDESV (reference sequence). CDR3 amino acids: CASSSSAVLAGEANIQYF. Written as DNA, the CDR3 is TGTGCCAGCAGCTCTTCTGCGGTCTTAGCGGGAGAGGCAAACATTCAGTACTTC.

The chain combines TRBV28 with TRBJ2-5; 7 bases fit TRBD2. J was trimmed by 2 bases and V by 4 bases; bases with no gene match: 4. Germline V gene sequence: CDR1 MDHEN, CDR2 SYDVKM. CDR3 size: 14 residues. The CDR3 loop reads CASSSLADQETQYF. CDR3 coding DNA: TGTGCCAGCAGTTCGCTAGCGGATCAAGAGACCCAGTACTTC.